Below, one T cell receptor beta chain is given with its context. Original analysis: Using reference gene primer amplification, nucleated cell counts were estimated. Clones were sequenced by immunoSEQ multiplex PCR, and TCRdb holds only the in-frame ones, with some missing. The V and J calls and the clone size are those of that table, but D and trimming were determined from the DNA. Of 250,000 to 300,000 clones in the sample, 80% to 90% were seen once. This sample was included in a study of blood T cell repertoires in COVID-19. Study at large: The United States, Italy and Spain were the sources of the acute and convalescent COVID-19 samples.

The CDR3 contains 12 residues. V was cut by 8 bases and J by 4 bases, with 11 bases left in between. Germline V CDR1 and CDR2: SEHNR, FQNEAQ (reference sequence). The genes are TRBV7-9 and TRBJ1-1; D not resolved. The sequence came from a man in his forties with acute or convalescent COVID-19. The sequencing input was peripheral blood. CDR3 protein: CASRRIPTEAFF. CDR3 in DNA: TGTGCCAGCCGTAGAATACCCACTGAAGCTTTCTTT.